This TCR beta chain was captured by sequencing in a study of blood T cell repertoires in COVID-19 (dated by TCRdb to 2018 to 2020). Some background on the complete study: Samples covering the acute and convalescent phases of COVID-19 were provided by collaborators in the United States, Italy and Spain. The material from the prospective study consisted of cDNA or gDNA derived from T cells, B-cell-depleted T cells, or PBMCs. Deeply sampled blood TCRbeta repertoires from subjects exposed to, actively infected with, or recovered from COVID-19 were included in the dataset. A freely available public database, intended as a resource for researchers studying the immune response to SARS-CoV-2, is where the repertoires were released. Samples came from the ongoing ImmuneRACE study (first 160 participants) plus 1,254 subjects from 6 global collaborators. Sample metadata almost always included a de-identified subject ID, COVID-19 status, age in years and sex. Where HLA class I and class II types were available, the types were taken from metadata supplied by the sample provider, not from assay-based typing. General study outcomes and caveats: The quantity of clinical and demographic metadata differed by source and by participant and was supplied without curation.

TCRbeta CDR3 regions were amplified from genomic DNA using the immunoSEQ Assay, a bias-controlled multiplex PCR. On the authors' methods: Nucleated cell counts per sample were estimated from amplification of reference gene primers within the assay. Sequence reads were collapsed and filtered to measure the absolute abundance of every unique TCRbeta CDR3 rearrangement. For each sample, productive Simpson clonality was calculated by taking the square root of Simpson's diversity index across productive rearrangements. TCRdb provides this immuneACCESS table in a form limited to in-frame rearrangements. Some clones are lacking; in checked studies, under half of them reflect an unresolved V gene, and why the rest are absent is not known. Clone size and the V and J calls come from that table; the DNA yielded D and trimming. Present in this sample are 200,000 to 250,000 clones, roughly 80% of which were seen just once. The top ten clones comprise about 4.5% of the sample.

Collaborating institutions collected whole blood in K2EDTA tubes following their own protocols. For TCRbeta analysis, collaborators shipped samples in one of three forms: frozen whole blood, isolated PBMCs, or DNA extracted from either of those sample types. This clone has only a few counts. Its antigen remains undetermined. One base away there is no much larger clone; base qualities are not given. The germline V gene (reference sequence) gives CDR1 as LNHDA and CDR2 as SQIVND. There are 15 amino acids in the CDR3, from cysteine to phenylalanine inclusive. Just CDR3 DNA is preserved here, 45 bases in frame from base 1. From V the trimming removes 5 bases and from J it removes 5 bases, while the gene matches leave 8 bases of the junction unaccounted for.

Sequenced: peripheral blood. In this chain, TRBV19 is recombined with TRBJ1-5, with TRBD1 identical over 8 junction bases. The sequence was obtained from a woman in her seventies with acute or convalescent COVID-19. The CDR3 loop reads CASSQQGGTDQPQHF. The base sequence is TGTGCCAGTAGTCAACAGGGGGGGACGGATCAGCCCCAGCATTTT.